The entry below gives a single TCR beta chain sequence along with its context. No antigen is known for it. Libraries were prepared by immunoSEQ multiplex PCR; TCRdb keeps only in-frame clonotypes and omits some of them. The data contain about 36,000 clones, under 95% of them singletons. Trimming left V 0 bases short and J 9 bases short, with 18 bases between. The CDR3 has 15 amino acids. The germline gives CDR1 LGHNT, CDR2 FRNRAP. This specimen comes from a study of monozygotic twins with cystic fibrosis. Whole-study context: Libraries were built from 2.5 to 3.5 micrograms of fragmented DNA using about 15 PCR cycles. Study-wide findings and caveats: J usage was most co-twin-similar in 8 of 16 pairs, V in 13. Monozygotic CF twin pairs shared significantly more nucleotide-identical clonotypes than unrelated CF individuals did.

The sequencing sample was made of blood. V usage is TRBV12-5 and J usage is TRBJ2-7; no reliable D call. This TCR came from a boy aged 2 to 9 with cystic fibrosis. The CDR3 nucleotides are TGTGCTAGTGGTTTGGTGGGGAAACGGCTCTACCTGCAGTACTTC. Translated, it gives CASGLVGKRLYLQYF.